The present TCR beta chain was sequenced within a study of control samples from healthy donors and cancer patients. Profiled with immunoSEQ multiplex PCR; TCRdb holds only in-frame clones, not every one. The sample holds some 100,000 clones, over 85% seen once. Looked up from germline, CDR1 is LNHDA and CDR2 is SQIVND (reference sequence). The length of the CDR3 is 13 residues. Trimming removed 7 bases from V and 5 bases from J, with 14 bases in between. The chain employs TRBV19 and TRBJ1-2; D remains ambiguous. The sequenced sample consisted of blood. This receptor was identified in a man younger than 35 in good health. The CDR3 region is CASKKETSYGYTF. CDR3 nucleotides: TGTGCCAGTAAAAAGGAAACTTCGTATGGCTACACCTTC.